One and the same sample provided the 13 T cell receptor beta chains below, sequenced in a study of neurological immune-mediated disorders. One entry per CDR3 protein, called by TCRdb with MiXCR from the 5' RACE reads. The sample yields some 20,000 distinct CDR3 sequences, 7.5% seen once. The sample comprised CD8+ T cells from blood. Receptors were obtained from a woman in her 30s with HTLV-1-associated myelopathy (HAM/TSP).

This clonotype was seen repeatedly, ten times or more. In nucleotides, the CDR3 is TGTGCCAGCAGTGATGGGGACTCTGGGGCCAACGTCCTGACTTTC. Translation: CASSDGDSGANVLTF. The rearrangement uses TRBV6-1 and TRBJ2-6; D is uncertain. The germline CDR1 and CDR2 sequences are MNHNS and SASEGT. The V gene lost 3 bases and the J gene lost 0 bases, with 6 bases spanning the gap. The CDR3 has 15 amino acids.

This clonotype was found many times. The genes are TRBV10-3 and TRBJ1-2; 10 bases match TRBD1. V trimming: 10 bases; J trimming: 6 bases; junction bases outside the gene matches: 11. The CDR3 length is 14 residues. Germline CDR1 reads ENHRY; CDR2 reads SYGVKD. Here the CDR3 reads CATTRPGQGNGYTF. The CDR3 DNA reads TGTGCCACCACCCGCCCGGGACAGGGGAATGGCTACACCTTC.

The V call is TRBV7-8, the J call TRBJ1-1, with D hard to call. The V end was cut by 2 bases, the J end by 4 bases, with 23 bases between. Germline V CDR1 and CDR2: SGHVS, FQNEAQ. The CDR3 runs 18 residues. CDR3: CASSLIPGRWEDGTEAFF. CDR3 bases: TGTGCCAGCAGCTTAATACCTGGGAGGTGGGAGGATGGCACTGAAGCTTTCTTT.

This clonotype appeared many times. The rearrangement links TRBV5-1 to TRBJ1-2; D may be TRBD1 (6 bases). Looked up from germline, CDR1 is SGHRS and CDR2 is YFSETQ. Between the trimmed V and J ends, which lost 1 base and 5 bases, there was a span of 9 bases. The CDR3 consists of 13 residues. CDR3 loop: CASSLTGTYGYTF. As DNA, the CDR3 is TGCGCCAGCAGCTTGACAGGGACTTATGGCTACACCTTC.

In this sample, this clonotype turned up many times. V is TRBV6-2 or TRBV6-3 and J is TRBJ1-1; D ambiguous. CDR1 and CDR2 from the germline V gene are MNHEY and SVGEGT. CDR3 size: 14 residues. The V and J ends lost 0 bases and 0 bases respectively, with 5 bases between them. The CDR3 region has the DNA TGTGCCAGCAGTTACTCGATTCTGAACACTGAAGCTTTCTTT. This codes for CASSYSILNTEAFF.

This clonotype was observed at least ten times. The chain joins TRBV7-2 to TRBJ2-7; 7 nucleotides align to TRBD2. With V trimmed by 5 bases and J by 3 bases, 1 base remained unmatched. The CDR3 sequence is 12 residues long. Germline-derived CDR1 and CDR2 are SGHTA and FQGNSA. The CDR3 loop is CASSPGGYEQYF. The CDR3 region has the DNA TGTGCCAGCAGCCCGGGGGGCTACGAGCAGTACTTC.

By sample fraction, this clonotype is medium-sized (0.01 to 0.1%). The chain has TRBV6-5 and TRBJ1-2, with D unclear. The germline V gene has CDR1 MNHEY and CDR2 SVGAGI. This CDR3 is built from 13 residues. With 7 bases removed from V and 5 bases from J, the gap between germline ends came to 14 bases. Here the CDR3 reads CASKVNSLYGYTF. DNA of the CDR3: TGTGCCAGCAAGGTCAACAGCCTTTATGGCTACACCTTC.

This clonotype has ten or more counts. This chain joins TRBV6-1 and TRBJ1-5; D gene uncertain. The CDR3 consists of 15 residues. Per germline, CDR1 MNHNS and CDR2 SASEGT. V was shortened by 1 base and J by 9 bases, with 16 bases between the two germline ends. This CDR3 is CASSEVVLGVGPQHF. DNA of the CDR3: TGTGCCAGCAGTGAAGTGGTTTTGGGTGTGGGGCCCCAGCATTTT.

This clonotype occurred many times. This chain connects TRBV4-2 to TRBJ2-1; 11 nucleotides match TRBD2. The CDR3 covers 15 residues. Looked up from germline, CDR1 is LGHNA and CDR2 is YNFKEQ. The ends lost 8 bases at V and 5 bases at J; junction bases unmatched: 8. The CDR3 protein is CASCVLAGGNNEQFF. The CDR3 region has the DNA TGTGCCAGCTGTGTGCTAGCGGGGGGAAACAATGAGCAGTTCTTC.

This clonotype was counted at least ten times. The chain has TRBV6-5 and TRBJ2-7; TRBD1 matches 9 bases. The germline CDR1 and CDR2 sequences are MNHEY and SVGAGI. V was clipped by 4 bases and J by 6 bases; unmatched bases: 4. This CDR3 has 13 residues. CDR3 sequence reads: CASSFGQGFEQYF. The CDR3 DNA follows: TGTGCCAGCAGTTTCGGACAGGGGTTCGAGCAGTACTTC.

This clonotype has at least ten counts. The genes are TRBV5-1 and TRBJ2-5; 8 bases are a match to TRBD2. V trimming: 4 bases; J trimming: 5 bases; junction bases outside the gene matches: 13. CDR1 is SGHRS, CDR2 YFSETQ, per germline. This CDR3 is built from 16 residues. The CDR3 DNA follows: TGCGCCAGCAGCGTCCGGGAGGCGGGGGGCCTGGAGACCCAGTACTTC. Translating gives CASSVREAGGLETQYF.

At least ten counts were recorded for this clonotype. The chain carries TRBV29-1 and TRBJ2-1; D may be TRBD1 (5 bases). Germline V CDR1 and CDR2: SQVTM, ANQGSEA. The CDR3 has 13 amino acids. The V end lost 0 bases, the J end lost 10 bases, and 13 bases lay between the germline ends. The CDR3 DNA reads TGCAGCGTTGAAGATCAAGCAGGGTACGAGCAGTTCTTC. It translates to CSVEDQAGYEQFF.

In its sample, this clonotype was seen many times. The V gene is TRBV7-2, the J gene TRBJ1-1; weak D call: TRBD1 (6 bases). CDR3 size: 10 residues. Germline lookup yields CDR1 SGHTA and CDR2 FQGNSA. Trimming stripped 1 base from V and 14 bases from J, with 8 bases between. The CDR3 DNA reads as TGTGCCAGCAGCTTAGGACAGGCCTTCTTT. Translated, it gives CASSLGQAFF.